Below, 11 T cell receptor beta chains from the same sample are listed, as sequenced in a study of identical twins. TCRdb passed the 5' RACE reads through MiXCR, listing each CDR3 protein once. Among roughly 720,000 distinct CDR3 sequences listed, about 20% were seen once. The data also belong to a second study, concerning T cells expressing NK-cell markers.

Sequenced sample: PBMCs. The receptors were sampled from a woman between 18 and 29 years old in good health.

In this sample, this clonotype turned up a few times. The chain recombines TRBV5-1 with TRBJ2-3; D ambiguous. The CDR3 is 15 residues long. V lost 0 bases and J lost 0, with 8 bases in between. From germline, CDR1 is SGHRS and CDR2 YFSETQ. The CDR3 sequence is CASSLEVASTDTQYF. The CDR3 bases are TGCGCCAGCAGCTTGGAAGTGGCTAGCACAGATACGCAGTATTTT.

In its sample, this clonotype was seen a few times. The J gene is TRBJ2-1, the V gene TRBV12-3 or TRBV12-4; 9 nucleotides line up with TRBD2. The junction had 7 bases not matched to a gene; V was cut back by 6 bases and J by 7 bases. The CDR3 sequence is 14 residues long. The CDR3 region is CASSPGTSRNEQFF. The CDR3 DNA reads TGTGCCAGCAGCCCCGGGACTAGCAGAAATGAGCAGTTCTTC.

This clonotype showed up just a few times. The CDR3 loop is CASSQEPITTEAFF. The CDR3 DNA follows: TGCGCCAGCAGCCAAGAGCCCATTACCACTGAAGCTTTCTTT. The chain is built from TRBV4-3 and TRBJ1-1; the D is unclear. Germline CDR1 is LGHNA and CDR2 is YSLEER. The CDR3 has 14 residues. V lost 0 bases and J 4 bases, leaving 9 bases between the germline ends.

In this sample, this clonotype turned up a few times. The chain joins TRBV7-9 to TRBJ2-7, with D maybe TRBD2 (6 bases). Germline V lookup: CDR1 SEHNR, CDR2 FQNEAQ (reference sequence). The CDR3 contains 13 residues. The germline V and J ends were trimmed by 7 bases and 2 bases, with 12 bases remaining between them. CDR3 in amino acids: CASTTPGAYEQYF. In nucleotides, the CDR3 is TGTGCCAGCACGACACCGGGGGCCTACGAGCAGTACTTC. Together with reference TRBV7-9 and TRBJ2-7, the CDR3 gives the full variable domain: DTGVSQNPRHKITKRGQNVTFRCDPISEHNRLYWYRQTLGQGPEFLTYFQNEAQLEKSRLLSDRFSAERPKGSFSTLEIQRTEQGDSAMYLCASTTPGAYEQYFGPGTRLTVT.

As concerns this clonotype: The germline gene is not matched at one end of the junction; a read error may be the cause. The V gene is TRBV7-2, the J gene TRBJ2-1, with D tentatively TRBD2 (5 bases). The germline gives CDR1 SGHTA, CDR2 FQGNSA. The CDR3 runs 13 residues. The CDR3 nucleotides are TGTGCCAGCAGGTTGGACTCGTACAATGTGCAGTTCTTC. This encodes CASRLDSYNVQFF.

The rearrangement uses TRBV15 and TRBJ2-1; unclear D gene. This CDR3 contains 16 residues. Trimming took off 6 bases at V and 3 bases at J, with 18 bases between the two ends. Germline V gene sequence: CDR1 LNHNV, CDR2 YYDKDF (reference sequence). This CDR3 reads CATRPILGPVYNEQFF. For the CDR3, the DNA is TGTGCCACCAGACCCATTCTAGGGCCGGTCTACAATGAGCAGTTCTTC.

V gene TRBV12-3 or TRBV12-4 combines with J gene TRBJ1-6, with D unresolved. CDR3 size: 17 residues. V shed 3 bases and J shed 0 bases, with 12 bases lying between them. This CDR3 is CASSFRAPSSYNSPLHF. The CDR3, as DNA: TGTGCCAGCAGTTTCCGGGCCCCGAGCTCCTATAATTCACCCCTCCACTTT.

The V gene is TRBV7-2, the J gene TRBJ2-1; TRBD2 matches at 11 bases. The CDR3 length is 16 residues. CDR1 is SGHTA and CDR2 is FQGNSA in the germline V gene. Trimming took 5 bases from V and 3 from J; bases not matched to a gene: 6. CDR3 DNA sequence: TGTGCCAGCAGCCCTTTACTAGCGGGAGTCTACAATGAGCAGTTCTTC. It yields the protein CASSPLLAGVYNEQFF. The whole variable domain, remainder taken from reference TRBV7-2 and TRBJ2-1, is GAGVSQSPSNKVTEKGKDVELRCDPISGHTALYWYRQSLGQGLEFLIYFQGNSAPDKSGLPSDRFSAERTGGSVSTLTIQRTQQEDSAVYLCASSPLLAGVYNEQFFGPGTRLTVL.

A few counts support this clonotype. The rearrangement joins TRBV5-1 to TRBJ2-3, with a tentative D call TRBD2 (6 bases). The V gene lost 4 bases and the J gene lost 1 base, with 22 bases spanning the gap. Germline CDR1 is SGHRS and CDR2 is YFSETQ. This CDR3 has 18 amino acids. The CDR3 spells CASSVGSLAWYGTDTQYF. Here the CDR3 DNA reads TGCGCCAGCAGCGTCGGATCACTAGCATGGTACGGCACAGATACGCAGTATTTT.

V and J are TRBV7-9 and TRBJ2-7, with D maybe TRBD2 (7 bases). This CDR3 spans 14 amino acids. In germline, CDR1 is SEHNR, CDR2 FQNEAQ (reference sequence). The germline V and J ends were trimmed by 5 bases and 4 bases, with 15 bases remaining between them. This CDR3 reads CASSEGGGLYEQYF. The CDR3 DNA is TGTGCCAGCAGCGAAGGGGGGGGGCTATACGAGCAGTACTTC.

The chain recombines TRBV5-1 with TRBJ2-5; TRBD1 agrees at 8 bases. CDR1 and CDR2 from the germline V gene are SGHRS and YFSETQ. The CDR3 spans 17 residues. Trimming at V came to 2 bases and at J to 2 bases, leaving 11 bases not matched to a gene. DNA for the CDR3: TGCGCCAGCAGCTTCGCCCAATTTAGGACAGGGCAAGAGACCCAGTACTTC. It encodes CASSFAQFRTGQETQYF.